This TCR beta chain was profiled in a study of T cells in Graves' hyperthyroidism and ophthalmopathy. About the study: Initial diagnosis, before any treatment, was when peripheral blood was collected.

The TCR beta CDR3 regions underwent amplification using RNA transcripts as the source. First-round RT-PCR with HTBI primers amplified the TCR CDR3 region. One entry per CDR3 protein, called by TCRdb with MiXCR from the multiplex PCR reads. The data contain more than 450,000 distinct CDR3 sequences, around 15% of them singletons. Whole-study results and caveats: Median prediction lead before ophthalmopathy onset was around 6.9 months with the model.

This clonotype was picked up many times. Its antigen remains unknown. V lost 3 bases to trimming and J lost 7 bases; unmatched junction nucleotides: 5. The CDR3 is 13 amino acids. Patients showing uncontrolled infection, other autoimmune disease, pregnancy or lactation were ineligible. The clonotype was recovered from a woman between 40 and 55 years old with Graves' hyperthyroidism. Sequenced input: blood. The V and J genes are TRBV12-3 or TRBV12-4 and TRBJ1-2; 7 nucleotides align to TRBD1. CDR3 sequence: CASSFQGESGYTF. Here the CDR3 DNA reads TGTGCCAGCAGTTTTCAGGGGGAGAGTGGCTACACCTTC.